This T cell receptor (beta chain) was captured by sequencing in a study of blood T cell repertoires in COVID-19. Sequencing was performed with immunoSEQ multiplex PCR; in TCRdb, only in-frame clones are kept and a portion is missing. The sample has 100,000 to 150,000 clones, over 80% seen once; the top ten hold about 10%. The sample taken for sequencing was peripheral blood. The source of this sequence is a man aged 55 to 70 with acute or convalescent COVID-19.

CDR3 sequence: CAWRGRTVSYEQYF. The CDR3 DNA reads TGTGCCTGGAGGGGAAGGACAGTATCCTACGAGCAGTACTTC. The V call is TRBV30, the J call TRBJ2-7; a possible D gene is TRBD1 (6 bases). CDR1 is GTSNPN, CDR2 SVGIG, per germline (reference sequence). The CDR3 has 14 amino acids. V was pared by 3 bases and J by 1 base, with 13 bases between.